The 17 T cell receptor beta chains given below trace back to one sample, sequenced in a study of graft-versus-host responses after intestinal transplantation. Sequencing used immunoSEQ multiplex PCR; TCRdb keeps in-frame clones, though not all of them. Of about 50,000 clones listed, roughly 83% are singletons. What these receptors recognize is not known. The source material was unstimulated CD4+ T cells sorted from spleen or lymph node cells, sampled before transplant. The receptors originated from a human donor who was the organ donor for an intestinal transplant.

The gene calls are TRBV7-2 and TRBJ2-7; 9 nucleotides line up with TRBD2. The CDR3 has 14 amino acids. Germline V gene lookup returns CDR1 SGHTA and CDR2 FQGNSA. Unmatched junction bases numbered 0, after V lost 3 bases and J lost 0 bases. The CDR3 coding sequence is TGTGCCAGCAGCTTTAGCGGGAGCTCCTACGAGCAGTACTTC. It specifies CASSFSGSSYEQYF.

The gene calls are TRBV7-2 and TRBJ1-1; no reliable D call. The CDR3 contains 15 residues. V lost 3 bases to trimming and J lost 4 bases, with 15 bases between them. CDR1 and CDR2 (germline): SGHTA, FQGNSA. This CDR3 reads CASSLGRTTFTEAFF. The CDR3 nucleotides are TGTGCCAGCAGCTTGGGCAGGACCACTTTCACTGAAGCTTTCTTT.

CDR3 coding DNA: TGTGCCAGCAGCTTAACTCCCAGGGCGAACACCGGGGAGCTGTTTTTT. Encoded protein: CASSLTPRANTGELFF. J is TRBJ2-2 and V is TRBV7-2; D might be TRBD1 (5 bases). Trimming shortened V by 2 bases and J by 0 bases, and 10 bases separated the two germline ends. The CDR3 extends over 16 amino acids. Germline assignment: CDR1 SGHTA and CDR2 FQGNSA.

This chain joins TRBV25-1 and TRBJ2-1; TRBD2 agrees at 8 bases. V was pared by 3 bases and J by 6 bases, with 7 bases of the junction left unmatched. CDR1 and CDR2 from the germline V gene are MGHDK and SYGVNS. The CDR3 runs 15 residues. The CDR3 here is CASSELPSGSNEQFF. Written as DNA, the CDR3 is TGTGCCAGCAGTGAGCTTCCCAGCGGGAGCAATGAGCAGTTCTTC.

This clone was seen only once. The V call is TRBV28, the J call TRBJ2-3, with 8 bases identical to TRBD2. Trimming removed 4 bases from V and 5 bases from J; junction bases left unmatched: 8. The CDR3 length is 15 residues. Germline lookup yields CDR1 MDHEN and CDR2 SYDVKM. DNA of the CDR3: TGTGCCAGCAGTTCCCAGCGGGAGAATAAAGATACGCAGTATTTT. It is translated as CASSSQRENKDTQYF.

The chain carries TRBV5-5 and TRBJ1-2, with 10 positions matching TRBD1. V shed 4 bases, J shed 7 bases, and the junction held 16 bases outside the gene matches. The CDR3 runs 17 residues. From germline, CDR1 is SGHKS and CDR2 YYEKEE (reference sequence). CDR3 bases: TGTGCCAGCAGCCCGGGTAGGACAGGGGGACTTAACGGTGGCTACACCTTC. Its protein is CASSPGRTGGLNGGYTF.

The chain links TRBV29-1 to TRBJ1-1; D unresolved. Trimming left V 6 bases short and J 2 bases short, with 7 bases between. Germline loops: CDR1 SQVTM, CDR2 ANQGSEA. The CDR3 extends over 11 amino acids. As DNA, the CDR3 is TGCAGCGTACCACTCAACACTGAAGCTTTCTTT. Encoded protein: CSVPLNTEAFF.

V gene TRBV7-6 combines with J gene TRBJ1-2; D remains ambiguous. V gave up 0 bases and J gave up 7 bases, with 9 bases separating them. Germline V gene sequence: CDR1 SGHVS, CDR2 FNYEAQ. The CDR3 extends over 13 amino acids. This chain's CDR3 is CASSLAGGLGYTF. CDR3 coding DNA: TGTGCCAGCAGCTTAGCGGGAGGCCTTGGCTACACCTTC.

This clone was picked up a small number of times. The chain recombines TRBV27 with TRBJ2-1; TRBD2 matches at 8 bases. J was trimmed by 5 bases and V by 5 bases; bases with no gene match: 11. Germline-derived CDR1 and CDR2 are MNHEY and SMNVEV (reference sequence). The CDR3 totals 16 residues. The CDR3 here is CASSLFLGTSDNEQFF. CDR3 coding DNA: TGTGCCAGCAGTCTATTCCTCGGGACTAGTGACAATGAGCAGTTCTTC.

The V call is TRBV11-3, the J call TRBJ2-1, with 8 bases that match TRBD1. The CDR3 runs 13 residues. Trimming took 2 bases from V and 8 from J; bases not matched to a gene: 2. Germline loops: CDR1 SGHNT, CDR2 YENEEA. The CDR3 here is CASSLSGGDEQFF. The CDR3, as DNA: TGTGCCAGCAGCTTATCAGGGGGCGATGAGCAGTTCTTC.

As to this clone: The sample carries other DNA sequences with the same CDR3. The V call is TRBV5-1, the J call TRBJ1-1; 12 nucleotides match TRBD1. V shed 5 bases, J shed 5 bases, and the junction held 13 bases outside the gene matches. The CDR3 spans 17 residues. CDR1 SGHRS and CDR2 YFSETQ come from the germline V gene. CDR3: CASSQIRGTGGQTEAFF. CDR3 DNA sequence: TGCGCCAGCAGTCAAATACGGGGGACAGGGGGCCAAACTGAAGCTTTCTTT.

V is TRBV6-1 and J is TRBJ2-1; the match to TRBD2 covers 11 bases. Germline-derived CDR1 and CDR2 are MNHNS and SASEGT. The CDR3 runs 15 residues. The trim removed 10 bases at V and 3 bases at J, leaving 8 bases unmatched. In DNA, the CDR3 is TGTGCCACCCCCCTCCTAGCGGGAGGCTACAATGAGCAGTTCTTC. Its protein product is CATPLLAGGYNEQFF.

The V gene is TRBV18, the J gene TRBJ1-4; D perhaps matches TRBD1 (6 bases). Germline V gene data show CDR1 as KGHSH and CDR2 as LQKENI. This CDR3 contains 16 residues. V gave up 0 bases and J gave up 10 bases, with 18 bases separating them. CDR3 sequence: CASSPPNDGGPGKLFF. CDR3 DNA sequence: TGTGCCAGCTCACCACCGAACGATGGGGGGCCTGGAAAACTGTTTTTT. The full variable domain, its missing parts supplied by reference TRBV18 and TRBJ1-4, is NAGVMQNPRHLVRRRGQEARLRCSPMKGHSHVYWYRQLPEEGLKFMVYLQKENIIDESGMPKERFSAEFPKEGPSILRIQQVVRGDSAAYFCASSPPNDGGPGKLFFGSGTQLSVL.

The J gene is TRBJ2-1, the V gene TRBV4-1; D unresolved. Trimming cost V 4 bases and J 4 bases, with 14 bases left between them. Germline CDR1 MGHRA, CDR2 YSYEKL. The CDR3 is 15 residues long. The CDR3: CASSLWTSPYNEQFF. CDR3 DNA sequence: TGCGCCAGCAGCCTTTGGACCTCTCCTTACAATGAGCAGTTCTTC.

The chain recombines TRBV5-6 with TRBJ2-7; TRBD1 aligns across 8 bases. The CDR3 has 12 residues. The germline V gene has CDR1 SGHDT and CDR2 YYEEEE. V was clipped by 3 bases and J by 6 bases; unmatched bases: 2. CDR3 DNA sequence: TGTGCCAGCAGCTGGACAGGGTTCGAGCAGTACTTC. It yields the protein CASSWTGFEQYF.

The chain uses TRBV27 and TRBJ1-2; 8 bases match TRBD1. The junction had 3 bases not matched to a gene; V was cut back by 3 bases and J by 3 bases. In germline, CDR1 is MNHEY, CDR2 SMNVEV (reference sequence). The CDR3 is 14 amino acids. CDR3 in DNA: TGTGCCAGCAGTTTCTCAGGGGGCGACTATGGCTACACCTTC. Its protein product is CASSFSGGDYGYTF.

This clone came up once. The CDR3 here is CASRVDRFNPQHF. DNA for the CDR3: TGTGCCAGCAGAGTAGACAGGTTCAACCCCCAGCATTTT. The V gene is TRBV7-2, the J gene TRBJ1-5, with D possibly being TRBD1 (6 bases). The CDR3 has 13 amino acids. V lost 6 bases and J lost 10, with 16 bases in between. CDR1 and CDR2 (germline): SGHTA, FQGNSA. Combining the CDR3 with reference TRBV7-2 and TRBJ1-5 gives the whole variable domain GAGVSQSPSNKVTEKGKDVELRCDPISGHTALYWYRQSLGQGLEFLIYFQGNSAPDKSGLPSDRFSAERTGGSVSTLTIQRTQQEDSAVYLCASRVDRFNPQHFGDGTRLSIL.